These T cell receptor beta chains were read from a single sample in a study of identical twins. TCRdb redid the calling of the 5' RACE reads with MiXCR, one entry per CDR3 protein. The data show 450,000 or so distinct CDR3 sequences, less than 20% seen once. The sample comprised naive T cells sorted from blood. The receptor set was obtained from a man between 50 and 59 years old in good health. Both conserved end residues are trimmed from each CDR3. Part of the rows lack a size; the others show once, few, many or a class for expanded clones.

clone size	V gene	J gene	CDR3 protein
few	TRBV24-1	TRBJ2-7	ATSDRGDGEQY
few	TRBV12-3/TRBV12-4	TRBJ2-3	ASSLLMGEASTQY
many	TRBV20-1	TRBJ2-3	SARDIAGTYTDTQY
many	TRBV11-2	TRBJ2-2	ASSQKRLPSIGELF
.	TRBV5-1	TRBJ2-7	ASSASGNEQY
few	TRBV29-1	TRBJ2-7	SVVLREFSYEQY
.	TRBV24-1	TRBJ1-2	ATSGMDAVFLIYGYT
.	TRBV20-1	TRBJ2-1	SARRLAGGTYNEQF
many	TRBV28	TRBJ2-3	ASSARVSTDTQY
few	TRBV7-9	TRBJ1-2	ASSSSGTAYGYT
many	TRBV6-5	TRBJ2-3	ASSYNQNTDTQY
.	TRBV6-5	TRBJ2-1	ASSYAGLAGQYYNEQF
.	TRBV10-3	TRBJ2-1	AIQGSSYNEQF
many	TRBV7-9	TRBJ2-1	ASSLLAANNEQF
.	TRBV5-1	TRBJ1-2	ASSSQGPDYGYT
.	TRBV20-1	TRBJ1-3	SARKRTGSSGNTIY
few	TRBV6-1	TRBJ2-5	ASRPTRGPQETQY
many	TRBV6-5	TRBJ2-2	ASSYSEVLGELF
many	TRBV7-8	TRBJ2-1	ASRGDPHNEQF
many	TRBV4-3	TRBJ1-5	ASSPDHANQPQH
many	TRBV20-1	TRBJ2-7	SAVRDRGYEQY
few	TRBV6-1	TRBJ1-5	ASTFLTGVFNQPQH
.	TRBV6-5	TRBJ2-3	ASSSLAVLGTDTQY
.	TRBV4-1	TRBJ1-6	ASSLGQGNLPGASPLH
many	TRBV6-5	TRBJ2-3	ASSYLLGTGSTDTQY
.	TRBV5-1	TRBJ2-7	ASSPWPNAGQGTYEQY
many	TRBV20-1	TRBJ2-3	SASLAGGPHTQY
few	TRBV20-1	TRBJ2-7	SARDIRLAGRDEQY
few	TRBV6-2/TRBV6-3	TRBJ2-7	ASSIRAPNYEQY
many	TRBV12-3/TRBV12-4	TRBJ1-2	ASTPGLGTYGYT
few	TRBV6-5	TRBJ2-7	ASGDMPVGQY
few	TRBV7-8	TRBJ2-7	ASSLRDTTYEQY
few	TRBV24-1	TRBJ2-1	ATSENNEQF
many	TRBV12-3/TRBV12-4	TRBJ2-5	ASSWALETQY
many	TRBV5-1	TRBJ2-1	ASSRRGAENEQF
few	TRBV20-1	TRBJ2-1	SASTGHNEQF
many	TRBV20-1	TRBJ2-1	SAGARSSYNEQF
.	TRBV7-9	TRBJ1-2	ASSVSGTDFVYGYT
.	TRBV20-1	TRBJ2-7	SARDGLAGYEQY
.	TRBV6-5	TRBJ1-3	ASSYSRAAISGNTIY